The 24 T cell receptor beta chains presented below share a single source sample, sequenced in a study of cytomegalovirus exposure and HLA in healthy donors (dated 2017 in TCRdb). The library was produced with the immunoSEQ multiplex PCR assay. For the multiplex PCR, a mixture combining 60 forward primers for TCR Vbeta segments and 13 reverse primers for TCR Jbeta segments was used. TCRdb's version of the immuneACCESS table is confined to in-frame rearrangements and falls short of the full clone set. An unresolved V gene accounts for under half of the shortfall where checked; the remainder is of unknown origin. The sample table lists 150,000 or so clones, over 75% of them with a count of one. The ten largest clones capture under 0.8% of the sample. The sequencing sample was made of PBMCs. Source of these receptors: a male donor in good health and CMV-seronegative.

The genes are TRBV11-3 and TRBJ2-5; unclear D gene. Trimming shortened V by 7 bases and J by 2 bases, and 5 bases separated the two germline ends. The germline gives CDR1 SGHNT, CDR2 YENEEA. The CDR3 contains 11 residues. This CDR3 reads CASTNQETQYF. The CDR3, as DNA: TGTGCCAGCACTAATCAAGAGACCCAGTACTTC. The entire variable domain, with the rest obtained from reference TRBV11-3 and TRBJ2-5, is as follows: EAGVVQSPRYKIIEKKQPVAFWCNPISGHNTLYWYLQNLGQGPELLIRYENEEAVDDSQLPKDRFSAERLKGVDSTLKIQPAELGDSAVYLCASTNQETQYFGPGTRLLVL.

The V gene is TRBV29-1, the J gene TRBJ2-3; 10 positions agree with TRBD2. Germline lookup yields CDR1 SQVTM and CDR2 ANQGSEA. Trimming removed 3 bases from V and 1 base from J; junction bases left unmatched: 7. The CDR3 extends over 16 amino acids. The CDR3: CSVDLVLAGGTDTQYF. As DNA, the CDR3 is TGCAGCGTTGATTTGGTCCTAGCGGGAGGCACAGATACGCAGTATTTT.

The V and J genes are TRBV2 and TRBJ1-2; maybe TRBD1 (6 bases). Trimming shortened V by 7 bases and J by 4 bases, and 10 bases separated the two germline ends. Germline CDR1 SNHLY, CDR2 FYNNEI. The length of the CDR3 is 12 residues. The CDR3 DNA follows: TGTGCCAGCACCGAACAGGGCTATGGCTACACCTTC. Amino acid sequence: CASTEQGYGYTF.

The rearrangement uses TRBV4-1 and TRBJ2-7; D gene uncertain. CDR3 size: 12 residues. V was clipped by 2 bases and J by 7 bases, with 9 bases between them. Germline V gene data show CDR1 as MGHRA and CDR2 as YSYEKL. DNA for the CDR3: TGCGCCAGCAGCCAATTACTGTCGGAGCAGTACTTC. Residues: CASSQLLSEQYF.

V is TRBV28 and J is TRBJ1-6, with 7 bases that match TRBD1. In germline, CDR1 is MDHEN, CDR2 SYDVKM. The CDR3 is 16 amino acids. The junction had 12 bases not matched to a gene; V was cut back by 4 bases and J by 9 bases. For the CDR3, the DNA is TGTGCCAGCAGTTCCAAGTCGGACAGGCCTAGTTCACCCCTCCACTTT. Amino acids: CASSSKSDRPSSPLHF.

J is TRBJ2-2 and V is TRBV28, with 12 bases lining up with TRBD2. Per the germline V gene, CDR1 is MDHEN and CDR2 is SYDVKM. V trimming: 5 bases; J trimming: 4 bases; junction bases outside the gene matches: 5. This CDR3 comprises 16 residues. The CDR3 DNA reads TGTGCCAGCAGTCTGCTAGCGGGGGGGCGCACCGGGGAGCTGTTTTTT. It translates to CASSLLAGGRTGELFF.

This clone appeared once. This sequence joins TRBV19 and TRBJ2-1; 13 bases align to TRBD2. Germline V gene sequence: CDR1 LNHDA, CDR2 SQIVND (reference sequence). V lost 4 bases to trimming and J lost 9 bases; unmatched junction nucleotides: 9. The CDR3 contains 16 residues. Here the CDR3 DNA reads TGTGCCAGTAGTACTAGACTAGCGGGAGGATTCGGTGAGCAGTTCTTC. It encodes CASSTRLAGGFGEQFF.

The rearrangement joins TRBV30 to TRBJ1-5; 7 bases fit TRBD1. The ends lost 2 bases at V and 1 base at J; junction bases unmatched: 5. The CDR3 extends over 15 amino acids. Looked up from germline, CDR1 is GTSNPN and CDR2 is SVGIG (reference sequence). The CDR3 sequence: CAWSQTGASNQPQHF. The CDR3 DNA reads TGTGCCTGGAGTCAAACAGGGGCCAGCAATCAGCCCCAGCATTTT.

This chain uses TRBV29-1 with TRBJ1-2; a possible D gene is TRBD1 (6 bases). CDR3 length equals 12 residues. The germline V and J ends were trimmed by 6 bases and 4 bases, with 12 bases remaining between them. Germline CDR1 SQVTM, CDR2 ANQGSEA. The CDR3 DNA reads TGCAGCGTCCTGGACAGTTCCTATGGCTACACCTTC. Its protein is CSVLDSSYGYTF.

This chain connects TRBV5-6 to TRBJ1-1, with 8 positions matching TRBD1. CDR3 length: 15 amino acids. Germline V gene sequence: CDR1 SGHDT, CDR2 YYEEEE. J lost 1 base, V lost 2 bases, and 4 bases had no gene match. For the CDR3, the DNA is TGTGCCAGCAGCTTCGCGGACAGGGCGAACACTGAAGCTTTCTTT. Amino acid sequence: CASSFADRANTEAFF.

The CDR3 DNA reads as TGTGCCAGCAGCTCTCGGGACTCCCGGAATGGCTACACCTTC. Protein: CASSSRDSRNGYTF. This rearrangement joins TRBV7-6 to TRBJ1-2; D perhaps matches TRBD1 (5 bases). V lost 4 bases, J lost 6 bases, and 15 bases lay in between. CDR1 is SGHVS and CDR2 is FNYEAQ in the germline V gene. The CDR3 is 14 residues long.

The genes are TRBV19 and TRBJ1-5, with 7 bases identical to TRBD1. This CDR3 region has 15 residues. J lost 10 bases, V lost 2 bases, and 11 bases had no gene match. CDR1 is LNHDA, CDR2 SQIVND, per germline (reference sequence). Here the CDR3 reads CASSIQWTGSFPQHF. CDR3 nucleotide sequence: TGTGCCAGTAGTATACAATGGACAGGCTCCTTTCCCCAGCATTTT.

The chain carries TRBV13 and TRBJ2-6; the D gene is possibly TRBD1 (5 bases). V was pared by 5 bases and J by 15 bases, with 14 bases between. This CDR3 has 12 residues. CDR1 is PRHDT and CDR2 is FYEKMQ in the germline V gene (reference sequence). The CDR3 DNA reads as TGTGCCAGCAGCCCCCCTGGGGCAGGCCTGACTTTC. This sequence encodes CASSPPGAGLTF.

This chain links TRBV11-2 with TRBJ1-1; 10 bases align to TRBD1. This CDR3 is built from 15 residues. Germline V gene lookup returns CDR1 SGHAT and CDR2 FQNNGV. The ends lost 4 bases at V and 3 bases at J; junction bases unmatched: 5. The CDR3 coding sequence is TGTGCCAGCAGCTCCAGGACAGGGGGGGACACTGAAGCTTTCTTT. Translating gives CASSSRTGGDTEAFF.

The CDR3 coding sequence is TGTGCCAGCATAGGGACTAGCCGGAGCGATGAGCAGTTCTTC. Protein sequence: CASIGTSRSDEQFF. The V call is TRBV2, the J call TRBJ2-1; 9 bases are a match to TRBD2. From germline, CDR1 is SNHLY and CDR2 FYNNEI. Trimming took 7 bases from V and 8 from J; bases not matched to a gene: 9. This CDR3 has 14 amino acids.

This clone was observed once. The V and J genes are TRBV5-6 and TRBJ2-1, with 10 bases fitting TRBD2. This CDR3 contains 16 residues. V trimming: 0 bases; J trimming: 4 bases; junction bases outside the gene matches: 4. The V gene's germline CDR1 is SGHDT and CDR2 YYEEEE. The DNA for the CDR3 is TGTGCCAGCAGCTTGGCGACTAGCGGGTCTTACAATGAGCAGTTCTTC. It translates to CASSLATSGSYNEQFF.

The chain uses TRBV30 and TRBJ2-7; no clear D. In germline, CDR1 is GTSNPN, CDR2 SVGIG (reference sequence). This CDR3 contains 14 residues. The V end lost 0 bases, the J end lost 1 base, and 10 bases lay between the germline ends. CDR3 region: CAWSVRPGSYEQYF. For the CDR3, the DNA is TGTGCCTGGAGTGTACGTCCAGGTTCCTACGAGCAGTACTTC.

The chain combines TRBV25-1 with TRBJ1-2; D may be TRBD1 (6 bases). The CDR3 has 14 amino acids. The germline V and J ends were trimmed by 2 bases and 8 bases, with 15 bases remaining between them. Per the germline V gene, CDR1 is MGHDK and CDR2 is SYGVNS. DNA of the CDR3: TGTGCCAGCAGTGAAGGCTGGGGGCGGAAGGGCTACACCTTC. Translating gives CASSEGWGRKGYTF.

The rearrangement joins TRBV6-6 to TRBJ2-7; 11 nucleotides align to TRBD2. V lost 6 bases to trimming and J lost 3 bases; unmatched junction nucleotides: 10. The V gene's germline CDR1 is MNHNY and CDR2 SVGAGI (reference sequence). The CDR3 runs 16 residues. In nucleotides, the CDR3 is TGTGCCAGCAGCTCCCCTAGCGGGGGGTATATCTACGAGCAGTACTTC. Amino acids: CASSSPSGGYIYEQYF.

DNA of the CDR3: TGTGCCAGCAGCGTAGCAGGGGGCAATCAGCCCCAGCATTTT. Protein sequence: CASSVAGGNQPQHF. This sequence joins TRBV9 and TRBJ1-5; the D gene is possibly TRBD1 (6 bases). V lost 0 bases to trimming and J lost 2 bases, with 6 bases between them. The CDR3 loop spans 14 amino acids. Germline loops: CDR1 SGDLS, CDR2 YYNGEE. Full variable domain (missing parts from reference TRBV9 and TRBJ1-5): DSGVTQTPKHLITATGQRVTLRCSPRSGDLSVYWYQQSLDQGLQFLIQYYNGEERAKGNILERFSAQQFPDLHSELNLSSLELGDSALYFCASSVAGGNQPQHFGDGTRLSIL.

This rearrangement joins TRBV9 to TRBJ2-5; 7 bases match TRBD1. With 0 bases clipped from V and 11 bases from J, the junction kept 10 bases outside the gene matches. CDR3 size: 14 residues. In germline, CDR1 is SGDLS, CDR2 YYNGEE. The CDR3 spells CASSVGDRQGEQYF. CDR3 nucleotide sequence: TGTGCCAGCAGCGTAGGGGACAGACAAGGGGAGCAGTACTTC.

The chain joins TRBV20-1 to TRBJ1-5, with unresolved D. Germline lookup yields CDR1 DFQATT and CDR2 SNEGSKA (reference sequence). V was shortened by 7 bases and J by 2 bases, with 6 bases between the two germline ends. This CDR3 region has 11 residues. The CDR3 sequence is CSVGGNQPQHF. The CDR3 DNA sequence: TGCAGTGTCGGGGGCAATCAGCCCCAGCATTTT.

This clone appeared a single time. V is TRBV27 and J is TRBJ1-6; TRBD1 matches at 7 bases. The CDR3 has 13 amino acids. Germline CDR1 and CDR2: MNHEY and SMNVEV (reference sequence). V gave up 7 bases and J gave up 9 bases; unmatched junction bases: 6. The CDR3 is CASNDRAGSPLHF. CDR3 DNA sequence: TGTGCCAGCAACGACAGGGCTGGTTCACCCCTCCACTTT.

The chain is built from TRBV7-9 and TRBJ1-1; D not resolved. The length of the CDR3 is 14 residues. Germline-derived CDR1 and CDR2 are SEHNR and FQNEAQ (reference sequence). V was trimmed by 1 base and J by 3 bases, leaving 9 bases between them. The CDR3 DNA reads as TGTGCCAGCAGCTTAGGGGCTAAAGACACTGAAGCTTTCTTT. Its protein product is CASSLGAKDTEAFF.